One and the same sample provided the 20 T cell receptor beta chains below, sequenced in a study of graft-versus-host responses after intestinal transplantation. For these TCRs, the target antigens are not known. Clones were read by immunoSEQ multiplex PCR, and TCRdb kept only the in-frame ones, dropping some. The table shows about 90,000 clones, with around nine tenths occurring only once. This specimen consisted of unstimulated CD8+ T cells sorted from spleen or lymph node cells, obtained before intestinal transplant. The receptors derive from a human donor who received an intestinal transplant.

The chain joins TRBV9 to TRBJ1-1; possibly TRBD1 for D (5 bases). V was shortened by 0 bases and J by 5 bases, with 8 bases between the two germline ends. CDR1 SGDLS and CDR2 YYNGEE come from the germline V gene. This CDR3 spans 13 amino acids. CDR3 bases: TGTGCCAGCAGCGTAGATGGGGGGACTGAAGCTTTCTTT. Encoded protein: CASSVDGGTEAFF.

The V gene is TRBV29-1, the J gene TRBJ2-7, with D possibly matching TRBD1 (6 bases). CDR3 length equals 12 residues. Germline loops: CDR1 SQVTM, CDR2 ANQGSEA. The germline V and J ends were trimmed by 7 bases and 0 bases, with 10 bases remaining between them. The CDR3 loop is CSALTGSYEQYF. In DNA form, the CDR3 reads TGCAGCGCCTTGACAGGCTCCTACGAGCAGTACTTC.

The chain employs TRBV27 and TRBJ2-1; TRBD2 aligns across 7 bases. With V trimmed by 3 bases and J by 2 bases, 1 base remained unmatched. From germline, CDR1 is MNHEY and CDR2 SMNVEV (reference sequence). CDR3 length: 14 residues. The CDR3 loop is CASSLGGTYNEQFF. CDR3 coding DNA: TGTGCCAGCAGTTTGGGGGGGACCTACAATGAGCAGTTCTTC.

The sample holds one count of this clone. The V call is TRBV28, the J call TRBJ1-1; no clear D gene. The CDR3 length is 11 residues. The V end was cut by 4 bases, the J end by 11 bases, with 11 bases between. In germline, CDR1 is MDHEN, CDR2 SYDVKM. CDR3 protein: CASSSGVLAFF. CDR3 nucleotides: TGTGCCAGCAGTTCCGGGGTACTCGCTTTCTTT.

CDR3 region: CASSLSGGPTDTQYF. As DNA, the CDR3 is TGTGCCAGCAGTTTATCGGGAGGGCCTACAGATACGCAGTATTTT. This sequence joins TRBV28 and TRBJ2-3, with 8 bases identical to TRBD2. Germline V gene sequence: CDR1 MDHEN, CDR2 SYDVKM. J was trimmed by 3 bases and V by 1 base; bases with no gene match: 3. The CDR3 is 15 residues long.

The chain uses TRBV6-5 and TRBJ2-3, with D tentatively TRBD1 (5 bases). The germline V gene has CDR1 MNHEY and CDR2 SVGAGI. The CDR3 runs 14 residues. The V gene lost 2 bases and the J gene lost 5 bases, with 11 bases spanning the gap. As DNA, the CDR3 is TGTGCCAGCAGTTACCAGTCTAGGGGAGATACGCAGTATTTT. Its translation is CASSYQSRGDTQYF.

Here the CDR3 reads CASSPEASVSYEQYF. The CDR3 DNA is TGCGCCAGCAGCCCCGAGGCTAGCGTATCCTACGAGCAGTACTTC. The chain is built from TRBV5-1 and TRBJ2-7, with D perhaps matching TRBD2 (6 bases). Between the trimmed V and J ends, which lost 4 bases and 1 base, there was a span of 15 bases. In germline, CDR1 is SGHRS, CDR2 YFSETQ. CDR3 length equals 15 residues.

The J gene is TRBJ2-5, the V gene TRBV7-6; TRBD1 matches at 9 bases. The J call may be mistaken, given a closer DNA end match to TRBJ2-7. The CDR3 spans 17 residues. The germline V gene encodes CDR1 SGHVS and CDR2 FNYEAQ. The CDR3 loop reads CASSLAEIGQGIYEQYF. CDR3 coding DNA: TGTGCCAGCAGCTTAGCCGAAATCGGACAGGGGATATACGAGCAGTACTTC.

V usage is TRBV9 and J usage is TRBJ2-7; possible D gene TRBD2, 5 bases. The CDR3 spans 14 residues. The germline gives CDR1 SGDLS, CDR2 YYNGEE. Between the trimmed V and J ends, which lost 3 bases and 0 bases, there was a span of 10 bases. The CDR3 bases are TGTGCCAGCAGCGACGAGGGTAGCTCCTACGAGCAGTACTTC. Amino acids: CASSDEGSSYEQYF.

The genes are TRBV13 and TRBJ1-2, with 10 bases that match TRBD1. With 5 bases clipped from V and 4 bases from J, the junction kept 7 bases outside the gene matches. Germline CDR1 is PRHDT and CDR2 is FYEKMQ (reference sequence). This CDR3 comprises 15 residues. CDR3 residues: CASSPDRGRSYGYTF. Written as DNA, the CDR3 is TGTGCCAGCAGCCCTGACAGGGGGCGCAGCTATGGCTACACCTTC.

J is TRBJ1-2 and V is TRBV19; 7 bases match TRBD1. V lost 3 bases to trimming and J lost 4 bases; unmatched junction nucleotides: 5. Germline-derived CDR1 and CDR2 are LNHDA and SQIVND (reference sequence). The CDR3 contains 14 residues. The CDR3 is CASSISRDSYGYTF. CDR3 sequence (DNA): TGTGCCAGTAGTATTAGTAGGGACAGCTATGGCTACACCTTC.

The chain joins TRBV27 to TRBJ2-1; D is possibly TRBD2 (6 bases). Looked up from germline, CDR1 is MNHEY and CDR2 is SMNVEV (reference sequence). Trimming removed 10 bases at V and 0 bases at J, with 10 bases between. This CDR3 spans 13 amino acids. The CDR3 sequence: CATSGDSYNEQFF. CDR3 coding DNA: TGTGCCACTTCGGGAGACTCCTACAATGAGCAGTTCTTC.

The DNA for the CDR3 is TGCGCCAGCAGCCAAGATGTCAGCTACGAGCAGTACTTC. Residues: CASSQDVSYEQYF. This chain uses TRBV4-1 with TRBJ2-7; no clear D gene. The CDR3 is 13 amino acids. Trimming stripped 0 bases from V and 3 bases from J, with 6 bases between. Germline values: CDR1 MGHRA, CDR2 YSYEKL.

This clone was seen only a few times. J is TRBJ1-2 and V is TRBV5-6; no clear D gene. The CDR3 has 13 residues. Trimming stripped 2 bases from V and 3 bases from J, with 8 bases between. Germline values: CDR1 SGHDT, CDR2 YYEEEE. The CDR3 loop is CASSFGQDYGYTF. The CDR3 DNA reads TGTGCCAGCAGCTTTGGGCAGGACTATGGCTACACCTTC. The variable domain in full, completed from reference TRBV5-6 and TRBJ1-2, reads DAGVTQSPTHLIKTRGQQVTLRCSPKSGHDTVSWYQQALGQGPQFIFQYYEEEERQRGNFPDRFSGHQFPNYSSELNVNALLLGDSALYLCASSFGQDYGYTFGSGTRLTVV.

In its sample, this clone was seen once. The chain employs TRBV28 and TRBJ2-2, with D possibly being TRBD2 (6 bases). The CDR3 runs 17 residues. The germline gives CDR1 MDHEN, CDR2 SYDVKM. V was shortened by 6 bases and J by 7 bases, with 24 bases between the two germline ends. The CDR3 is CASSLTSMILKDGELFF. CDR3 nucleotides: TGTGCCAGCAGCCTAACTAGCATGATACTTAAGGACGGGGAGCTGTTTTTT.

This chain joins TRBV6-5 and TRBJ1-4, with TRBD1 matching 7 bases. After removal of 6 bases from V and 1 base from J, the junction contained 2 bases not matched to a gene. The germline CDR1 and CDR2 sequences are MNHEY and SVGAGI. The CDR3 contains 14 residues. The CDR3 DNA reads TGTGCCAGCAGGGGGGACAGAACTAATGAAAAACTGTTTTTT. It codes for CASRGDRTNEKLFF.

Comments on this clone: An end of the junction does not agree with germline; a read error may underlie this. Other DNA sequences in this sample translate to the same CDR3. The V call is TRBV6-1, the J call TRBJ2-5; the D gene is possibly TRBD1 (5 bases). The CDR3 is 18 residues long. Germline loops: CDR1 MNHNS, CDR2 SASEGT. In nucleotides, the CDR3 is TGCGCCAGCAGTGAAAAAGGATCAACCCACAGGCTCCAAGAGACCCAGTACTTC. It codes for CASSEKGSTHRLQETQYF.

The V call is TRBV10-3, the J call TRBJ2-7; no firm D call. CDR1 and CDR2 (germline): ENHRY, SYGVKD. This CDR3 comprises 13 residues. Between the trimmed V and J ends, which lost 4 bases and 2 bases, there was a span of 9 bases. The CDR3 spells CAISVNSTYEQYF. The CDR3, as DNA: TGTGCCATCAGTGTAAACAGTACCTACGAGCAGTACTTC.

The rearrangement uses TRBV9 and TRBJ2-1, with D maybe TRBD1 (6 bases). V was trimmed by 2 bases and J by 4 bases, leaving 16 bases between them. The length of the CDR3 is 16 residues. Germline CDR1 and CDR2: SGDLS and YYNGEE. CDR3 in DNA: TGTGCCAGCAGCGTTTCATGGGCAGGGGAGTACAATGAGCAGTTCTTC. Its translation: CASSVSWAGEYNEQFF.

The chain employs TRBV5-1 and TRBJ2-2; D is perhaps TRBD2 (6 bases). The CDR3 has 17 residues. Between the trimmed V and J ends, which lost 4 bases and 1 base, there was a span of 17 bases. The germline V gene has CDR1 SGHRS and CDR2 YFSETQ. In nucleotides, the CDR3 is TGCGCCAGCAGCCCAAATCTTGGGGGGATGAACACCGGGGAGCTGTTTTTT. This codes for CASSPNLGGMNTGELFF.